These T cell receptor beta chains were read from a single sample in a study of Graves' ophthalmopathy and Graves' hyperthyroidism. TCRdb reprocessed the multiplex PCR reads with MiXCR, giving one entry per CDR3 protein. The sample lists 230,000 or so distinct CDR3 sequences, 45% occurring once. Specimen: peripheral blood. The receptors were gathered from an adult man with Graves' ophthalmopathy. Both conserved end residues are trimmed from each CDR3. Fields, in order: V gene, CDR3 protein.

TRBV12-3/TRBV12-4	ASSPGPTSPYEQY
TRBV7-2	ASSPTASSGNTIY
TRBV20-1	SASHGTEAF
TRBV13	ASSLSRRNTGELF
TRBV12-3/TRBV12-4	ASSETGFVGYT
TRBV7-9	ASSQGAGNT
TRBV10-3	AISESEGTYGYT
TRBV5-4	ASSTGKLRGYT
TRBV7-2	ASSPQRGTSSTQY
TRBV5-1	ASSLATGGDYGYT
TRBV29-1	SASLVGEQY
TRBV7-9	ASSLAVQMGAF
TRBV25-1	ASHGGVQY
TRBV29-1	SARHLTNTGKLF
TRBV9	ASSVRGRDTEAF
TRBV6-4	ASSLSSDQPQH
TRBV20-1	SASSPGQAGNQPQH
TRBV20-1	SALGQSNQPQH
TRBV28	ASRGGGVDTGELF
TRBV5-1	ASSLILNSPLH
TRBV5-1	ASSWTGVATNEKLF